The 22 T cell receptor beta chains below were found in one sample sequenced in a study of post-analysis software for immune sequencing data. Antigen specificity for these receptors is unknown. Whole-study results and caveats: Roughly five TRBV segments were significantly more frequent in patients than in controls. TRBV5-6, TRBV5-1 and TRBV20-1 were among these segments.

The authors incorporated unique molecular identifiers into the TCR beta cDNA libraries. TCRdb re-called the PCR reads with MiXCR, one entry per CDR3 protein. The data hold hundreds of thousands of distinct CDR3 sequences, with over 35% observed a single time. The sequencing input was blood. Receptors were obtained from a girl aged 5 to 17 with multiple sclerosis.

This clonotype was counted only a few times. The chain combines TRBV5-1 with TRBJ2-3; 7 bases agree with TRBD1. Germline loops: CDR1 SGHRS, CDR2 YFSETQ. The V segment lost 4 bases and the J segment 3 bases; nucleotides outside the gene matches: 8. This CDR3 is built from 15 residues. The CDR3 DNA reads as TGCGCCAGCAGCACTGACAGGGATGGAACAGATACGCAGTATTTT. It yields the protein CASSTDRDGTDTQYF.

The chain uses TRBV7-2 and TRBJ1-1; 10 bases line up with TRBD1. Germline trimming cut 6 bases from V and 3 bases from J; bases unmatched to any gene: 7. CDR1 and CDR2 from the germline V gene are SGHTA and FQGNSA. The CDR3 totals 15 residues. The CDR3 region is CASSWTGGLDTEAFF. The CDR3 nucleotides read TGTGCCAGCAGTTGGACAGGGGGTTTGGACACTGAAGCTTTCTTT.

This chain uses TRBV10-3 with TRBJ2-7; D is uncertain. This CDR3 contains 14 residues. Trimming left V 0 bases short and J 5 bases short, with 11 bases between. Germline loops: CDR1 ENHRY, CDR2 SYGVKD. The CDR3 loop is CAISESGRLHEQYF. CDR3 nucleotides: TGTGCCATCAGTGAGTCTGGCAGGCTCCACGAGCAGTACTTC.

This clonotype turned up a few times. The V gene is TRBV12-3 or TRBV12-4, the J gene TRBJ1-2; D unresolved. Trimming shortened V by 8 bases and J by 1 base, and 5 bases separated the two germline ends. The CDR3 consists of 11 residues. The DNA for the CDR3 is TGTGCCAGCGGTAGTAACTATGGCTACACCTTC. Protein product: CASGSNYGYTF.

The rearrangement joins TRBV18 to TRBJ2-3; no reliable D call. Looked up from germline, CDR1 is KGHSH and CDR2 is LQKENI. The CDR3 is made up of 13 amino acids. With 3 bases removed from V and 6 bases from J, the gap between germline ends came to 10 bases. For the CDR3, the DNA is TGTGCCAGCTCACCGCCGAGCGCGGATACGCAGTATTTT. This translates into CASSPPSADTQYF. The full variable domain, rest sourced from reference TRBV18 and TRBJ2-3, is NAGVMQNPRHLVRRRGQEARLRCSPMKGHSHVYWYRQLPEEGLKFMVYLQKENIIDESGMPKERFSAEFPKEGPSILRIQQVVRGDSAAYFCASSPPSADTQYFGPGTRLTVL.

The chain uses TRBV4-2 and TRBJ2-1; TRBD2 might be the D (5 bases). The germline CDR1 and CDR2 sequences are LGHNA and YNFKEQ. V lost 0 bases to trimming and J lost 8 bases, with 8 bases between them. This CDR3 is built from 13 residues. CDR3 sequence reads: CASSQDGGYEQFF. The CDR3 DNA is TGTGCCAGCAGCCAAGACGGCGGGTATGAGCAGTTCTTC.

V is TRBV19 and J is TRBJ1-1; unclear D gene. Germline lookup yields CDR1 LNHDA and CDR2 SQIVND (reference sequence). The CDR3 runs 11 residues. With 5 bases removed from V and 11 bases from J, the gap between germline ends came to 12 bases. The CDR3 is CASSALLRAFF. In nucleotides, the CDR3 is TGTGCCAGTAGTGCTCTCCTCCGGGCTTTCTTT. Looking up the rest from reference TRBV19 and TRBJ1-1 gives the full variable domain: DGGITQSPKYLFRKEGQNVTLSCEQNLNHDAMYWYRQDPGQGLRLIYYSQIVNDFQKGDIAEGYSVSREKKESFPLTVTSAQKNPTAFYLCASSALLRAFFGQGTRLTVV.

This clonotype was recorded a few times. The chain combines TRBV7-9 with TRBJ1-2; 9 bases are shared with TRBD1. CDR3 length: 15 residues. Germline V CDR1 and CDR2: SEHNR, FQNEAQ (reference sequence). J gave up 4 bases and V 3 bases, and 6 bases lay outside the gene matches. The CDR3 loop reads CASSFHTGQGYGYTF. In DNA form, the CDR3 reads TGTGCCAGCAGCTTTCACACGGGACAGGGCTATGGCTACACCTTC.

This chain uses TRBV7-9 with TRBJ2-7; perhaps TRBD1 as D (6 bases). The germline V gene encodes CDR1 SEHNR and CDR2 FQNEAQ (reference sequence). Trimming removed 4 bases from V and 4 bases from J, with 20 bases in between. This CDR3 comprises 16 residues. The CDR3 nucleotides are TGTGCCAGCAGCTCGGGCGGTCCAGGGACATTTTACGAGCAGTACTTC. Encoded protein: CASSSGGPGTFYEQYF.

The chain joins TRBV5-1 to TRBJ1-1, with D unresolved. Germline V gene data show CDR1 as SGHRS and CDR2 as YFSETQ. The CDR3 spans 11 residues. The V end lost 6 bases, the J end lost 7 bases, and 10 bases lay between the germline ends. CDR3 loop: CASTDSYEAFF. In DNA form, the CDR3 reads TGCGCCAGCACCGACTCCTATGAAGCTTTCTTT.

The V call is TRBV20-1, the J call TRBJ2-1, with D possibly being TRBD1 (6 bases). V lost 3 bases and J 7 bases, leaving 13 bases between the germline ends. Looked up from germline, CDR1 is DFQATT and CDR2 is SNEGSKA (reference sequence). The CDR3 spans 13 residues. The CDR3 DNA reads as TGCAGTGCTAGCAGACAGGAGGAAAATGAGCAGTTCTTC. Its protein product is CSASRQEENEQFF.

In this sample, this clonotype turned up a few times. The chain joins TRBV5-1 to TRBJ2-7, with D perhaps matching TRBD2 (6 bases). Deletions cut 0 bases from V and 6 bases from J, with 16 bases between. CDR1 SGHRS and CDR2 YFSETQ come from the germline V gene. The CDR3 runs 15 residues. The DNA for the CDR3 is TGCGCCAGCAGCTTGGAGGCTAGCGAAACCGCCGAGCAGTACTTC. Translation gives CASSLEASETAEQYF.

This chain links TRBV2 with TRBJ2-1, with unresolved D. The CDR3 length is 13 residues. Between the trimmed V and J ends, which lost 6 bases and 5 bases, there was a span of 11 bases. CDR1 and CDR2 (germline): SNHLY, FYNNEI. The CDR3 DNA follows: TGTGCCAGCAGCCGCGCGCCTGACAATGAGCAGTTCTTC. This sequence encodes CASSRAPDNEQFF.

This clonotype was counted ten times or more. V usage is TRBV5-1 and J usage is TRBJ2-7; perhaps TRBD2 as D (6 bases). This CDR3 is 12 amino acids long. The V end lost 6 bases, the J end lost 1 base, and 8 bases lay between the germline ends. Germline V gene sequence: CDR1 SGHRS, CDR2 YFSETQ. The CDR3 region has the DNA TGCGCCAGCACGGGAGATTCCTACGAGCAGTACTTC. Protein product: CASTGDSYEQYF. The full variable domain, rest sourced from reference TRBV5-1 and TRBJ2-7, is KAGVTQTPRYLIKTRGQQVTLSCSPISGHRSVSWYQQTPGQGLQFLFEYFSETQRNKGNFPGRFSGRQFSNSRSEMNVSTLELGDSALYLCASTGDSYEQYFGPGTRLTVT.

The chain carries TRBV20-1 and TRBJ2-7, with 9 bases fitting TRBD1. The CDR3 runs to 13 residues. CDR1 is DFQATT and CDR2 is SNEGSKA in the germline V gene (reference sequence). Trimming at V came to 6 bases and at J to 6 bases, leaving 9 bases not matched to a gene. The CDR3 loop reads CSALRDRVFEQYF. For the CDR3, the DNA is TGCAGTGCCCTCCGGGACAGGGTCTTCGAGCAGTACTTC.

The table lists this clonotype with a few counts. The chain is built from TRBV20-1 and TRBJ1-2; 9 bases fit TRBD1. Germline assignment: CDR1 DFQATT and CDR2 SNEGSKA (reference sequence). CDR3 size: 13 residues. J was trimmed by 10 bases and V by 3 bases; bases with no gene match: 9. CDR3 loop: CSASPTGQGTYTF. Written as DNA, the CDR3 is TGCAGTGCTAGCCCTACGGGACAGGGAACCTACACCTTC.

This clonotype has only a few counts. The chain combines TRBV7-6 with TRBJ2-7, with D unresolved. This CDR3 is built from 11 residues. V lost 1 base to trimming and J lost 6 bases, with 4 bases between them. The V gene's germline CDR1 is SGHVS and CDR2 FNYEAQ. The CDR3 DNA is TGTGCCAGCAGCTTAGTAGCCGAGCAGTACTTC. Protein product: CASSLVAEQYF.

For the CDR3, the DNA is TGTGCCAGCAGCCCCGGGGTGAGGGGTGCGGCCAAAAACATTCAGTACTTC. It codes for CASSPGVRGAAKNIQYF. V gene TRBV7-9 combines with J gene TRBJ2-4; D could derive from TRBD1 or TRBD2 (5 bases each). The V end was cut by 5 bases, the J end by 1 base, with 18 bases between. The CDR3 contains 17 residues. Per germline, CDR1 SEHNR and CDR2 FQNEAQ (reference sequence). Supplemented by reference TRBV7-9 and TRBJ2-4, the full variable domain reads DTGVSQNPRHKITKRGQNVTFRCDPISEHNRLYWYRQTLGQGPEFLTYFQNEAQLEKSRLLSDRFSAERPKGSFSTLEIQRTEQGDSAMYLCASSPGVRGAAKNIQYFGAGTRLSVL.

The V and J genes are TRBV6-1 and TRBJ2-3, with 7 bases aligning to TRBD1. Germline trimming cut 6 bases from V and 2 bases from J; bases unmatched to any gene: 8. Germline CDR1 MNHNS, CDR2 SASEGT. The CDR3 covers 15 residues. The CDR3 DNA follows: TGTGCCAGCAGGAATGGGGGACAGTCCACAGATACGCAGTATTTT. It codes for CASRNGGQSTDTQYF.

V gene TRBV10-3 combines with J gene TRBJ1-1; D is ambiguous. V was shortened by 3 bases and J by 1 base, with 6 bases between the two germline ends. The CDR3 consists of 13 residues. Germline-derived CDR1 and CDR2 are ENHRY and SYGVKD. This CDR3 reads CAISDQQNTEAFF. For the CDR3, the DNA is TGTGCCATCAGTGACCAACAGAACACTGAAGCTTTCTTT.

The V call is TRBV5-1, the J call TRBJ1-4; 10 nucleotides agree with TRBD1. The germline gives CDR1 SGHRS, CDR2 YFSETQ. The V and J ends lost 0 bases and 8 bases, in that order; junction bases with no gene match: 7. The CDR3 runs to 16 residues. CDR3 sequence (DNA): TGCGCCAGCAGCTTGGAAGCGCCGGGACAGGGGGAAAAACTGTTTTTT. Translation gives CASSLEAPGQGEKLFF.

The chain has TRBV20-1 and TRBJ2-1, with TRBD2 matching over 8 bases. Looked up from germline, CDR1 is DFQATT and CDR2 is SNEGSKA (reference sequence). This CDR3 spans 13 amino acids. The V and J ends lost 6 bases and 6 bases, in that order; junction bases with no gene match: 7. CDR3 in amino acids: CSAERESGNEQFF. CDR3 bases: TGCAGTGCCGAGCGGGAGAGTGGCAATGAGCAGTTCTTC.